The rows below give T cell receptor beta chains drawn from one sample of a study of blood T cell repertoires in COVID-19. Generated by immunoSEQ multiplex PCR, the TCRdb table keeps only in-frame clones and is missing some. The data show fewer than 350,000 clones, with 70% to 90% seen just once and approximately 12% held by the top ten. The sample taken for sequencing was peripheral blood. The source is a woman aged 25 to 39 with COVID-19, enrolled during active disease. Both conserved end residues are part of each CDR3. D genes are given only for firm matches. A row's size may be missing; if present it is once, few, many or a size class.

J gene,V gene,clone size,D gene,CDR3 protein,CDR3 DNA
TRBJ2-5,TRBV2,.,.,CASSDWGVKGETQYF,TGTGCCAGCAGTGATTGGGGGGTTAAGGGGGAGACCCAGTACTTC
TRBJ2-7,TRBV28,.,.,CASTPQLGSSYEQYF,TGTGCCAGCACCCCTCAACTTGGGAGCTCCTACGAGCAGTACTTC
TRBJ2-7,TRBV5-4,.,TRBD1,CASSSTGQGASYEQYF,TGTGCCAGCAGCTCGACCGGACAGGGTGCTTCTTACGAGCAGTACTTC
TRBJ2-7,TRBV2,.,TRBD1,CASSAQGADGYGQYF,TGTGCCAGCAGTGCTCAGGGGGCGGACGGTTACGGGCAGTACTTC
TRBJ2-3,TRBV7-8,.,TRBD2,CASSYPEVAGGPSYPDTQYF,TGTGCCAGCAGCTACCCGGAGGTAGCGGGGGGGCCGTCATATCCAGATACGCAGTATTTT
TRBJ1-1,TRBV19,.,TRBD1,CASSARDRVTEAFF,TGTGCCAGTAGTGCCCGGGACAGGGTAACTGAAGCTTTCTTT
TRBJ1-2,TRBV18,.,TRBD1,CASSPGQGDYGYTF,TGTGCCAGCTCCCCCGGACAGGGGGACTATGGCTACACCTTC
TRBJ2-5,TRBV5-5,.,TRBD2,CASSTFRTSRETQYF,TGTGCCAGCAGCACCTTTAGGACTAGCCGGGAGACCCAGTACTTC
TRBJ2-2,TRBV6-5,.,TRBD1,CASRYDRGSTGELFF,TGTGCCAGCAGATACGACAGGGGTAGCACCGGGGAGCTGTTTTTT
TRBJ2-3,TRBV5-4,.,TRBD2,CASSLLAGGPGFTDTQYF,TGTGCCAGCAGCTTACTAGCGGGGGGGCCAGGGTTTACAGATACGCAGTATTTT
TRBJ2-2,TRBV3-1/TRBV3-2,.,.,CASRPPGAGELFF,TGTGCCAGCAGACCGCCGGGGGCCGGGGAGCTGTTTTTT
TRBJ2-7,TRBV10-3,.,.,CAISAGTEQYF,TGTGCCATCAGTGCGGGTACCGAGCAGTACTTC
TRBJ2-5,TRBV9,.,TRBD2,CASSVGLAVQETQYF,TGTGCCAGCAGCGTAGGGCTAGCGGTACAAGAGACCCAGTACTTC
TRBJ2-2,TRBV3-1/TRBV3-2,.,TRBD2,CASSLIAGLRGGELFF,TGTGCCAGCAGCCTAATAGCGGGGCTACGTGGCGGGGAGCTGTTTTTT
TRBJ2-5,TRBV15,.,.,CATSRGGSPETQYF,TGTGCCACCAGCAGAGGAGGGAGTCCGGAGACCCAGTACTTC
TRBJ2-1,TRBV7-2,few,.,CASSLGSGSLYEQFF,TGTGCCAGCAGCTTAGGGTCAGGCTCGCTCTATGAGCAGTTCTTC
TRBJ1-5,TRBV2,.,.,CASGPLVSNQPQHF,TGTGCCAGCGGTCCGTTAGTGAGCAATCAGCCCCAGCATTTT
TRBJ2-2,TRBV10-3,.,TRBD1,CAIEVLGQPNTGELFF,TGTGCCATCGAGGTGCTGGGACAGCCGAACACCGGGGAGCTGTTTTTT
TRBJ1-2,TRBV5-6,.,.,CASSPQDALLYGYTF,TGTGCCAGCAGCCCACAGGACGCCCTACTCTATGGCTACACCTTC
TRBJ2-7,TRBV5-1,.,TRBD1,CASSSTGPSYEQYF,TGCGCCAGCAGCTCGACAGGGCCCTCCTACGAGCAGTACTTC
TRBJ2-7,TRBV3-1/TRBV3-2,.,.,CASSQDGSSYEQYF,TGTGCCAGCAGCCAAGACGGTTCCTCCTACGAGCAGTACTTC
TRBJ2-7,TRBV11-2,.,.,CASSSIGVDEQYF,TGTGCCAGCAGCTCGATAGGGGTGGACGAGCAGTACTTC
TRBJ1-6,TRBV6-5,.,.,CASSYTSAGVISPLHF,TGTGCCAGCAGTTACACCAGCGCGGGGGTTATTTCACCCCTCCACTTT
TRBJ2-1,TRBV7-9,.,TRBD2,CASNGLAGGSYNEQFF,TGTGCCAGCAACGGACTAGCGGGGGGATCCTACAATGAGCAGTTCTTC
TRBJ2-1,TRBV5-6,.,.,CASSTSRKMPYNEQFF,TGTGCCAGCAGCACGTCTAGGAAAATGCCCTACAATGAGCAGTTCTTC
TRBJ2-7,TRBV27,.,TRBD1,CASSQPGTGTRYEQYF,TGTGCCAGCAGTCAACCCGGGACAGGGACGAGGTACGAGCAGTACTTC
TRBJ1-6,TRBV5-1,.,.,CASSPSTGLNSPLHF,TGCGCCAGCAGCCCTTCGACAGGTCTAAATTCACCCCTCCACTTT
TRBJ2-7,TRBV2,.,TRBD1,CASSLRTGGRIPMSYEQYF,TGTGCCAGCAGTCTAAGGACAGGGGGCCGGATCCCCATGAGCTACGAGCAGTACTTC
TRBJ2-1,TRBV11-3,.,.,CASSPWERDNEQFF,TGTGCCAGCAGCCCCTGGGAGAGAGACAATGAGCAGTTCTTC
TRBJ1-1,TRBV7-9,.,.,CASSFGVGTYTEAFF,TGTGCCAGCAGCTTTGGAGTCGGCACTTACACTGAAGCTTTCTTT
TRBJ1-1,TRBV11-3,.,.,CASSLGDTEAFF,TGTGCCAGCAGCTTAGGAGACACTGAAGCTTTCTTT
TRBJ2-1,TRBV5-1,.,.,CASRPGISSYNEQFF,TGCGCCAGCCGACCAGGAATTAGCTCCTACAATGAGCAGTTCTTC
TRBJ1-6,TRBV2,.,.,CASTKEGGSYNSPLHF,TGTGCCAGCACAAAGGAAGGGGGCTCCTATAATTCACCCCTCCACTTT
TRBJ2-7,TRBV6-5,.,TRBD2,CASSMERGILDEQYF,TGTGCCAGCTCTATGGAGCGGGGAATCCTGGACGAGCAGTACTTC
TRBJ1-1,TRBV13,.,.,CASSFSGTEAFF,TGTGCCAGCAGCTTCAGCGGGACTGAAGCTTTCTTT
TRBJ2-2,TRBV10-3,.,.,CAISESVRTVRRELFF,TGTGCCATCAGTGAGTCAGTGAGGACAGTTCGACGGGAGCTGTTTTTT
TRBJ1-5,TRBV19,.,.,CASSSNRDQPQHF,TGTGCCAGTAGTTCCAACAGGGATCAGCCCCAGCATTTT
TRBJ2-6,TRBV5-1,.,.,CASSEGANVLTF,TGCGCCAGCAGTGAGGGGGCCAACGTCCTGACTTTC
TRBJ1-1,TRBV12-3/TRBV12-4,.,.,CASKRMDKAEAFF,TGTGCCAGCAAGAGGATGGACAAGGCTGAAGCTTTCTTT
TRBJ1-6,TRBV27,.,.,CASSFRSSPLHF,TGTGCCAGCAGTTTTAGATCCTCACCCCTCCACTTT
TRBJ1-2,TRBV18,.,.,CASSLEANTNYGYTF,TGTGCCAGCTCACTCGAGGCGAACACTAACTATGGCTACACCTTC
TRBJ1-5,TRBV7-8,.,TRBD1,CASSGTGHSNQPQHF,TGTGCCAGCAGCGGGACAGGGCATAGCAATCAGCCCCAGCATTTT
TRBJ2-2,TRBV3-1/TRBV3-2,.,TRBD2,CASSRLLAVGELFF,TGTGCCAGCAGCCGGCTACTAGCGGTCGGGGAGCTGTTTTTT